The clone carrying this T cell receptor (beta chain) was counted at least ten times. TCRbeta library preparation incorporated unique molecular identifiers. TCRdb used MiXCR to reprocess the PCR reads, holding one entry per CDR3 protein. The repertoire includes roughly 180,000 distinct CDR3 sequences, just over 14% of them detected once, and less than 15% sits in the top ten. The data originate from a study of T-cell reconstitution after alpha-beta-depleted transplantation in children. Trimming shortened V by 2 bases and J by 2 bases, and 28 bases separated the two germline ends. CDR3 size: 21 residues.

The material was PBMCs from the stem cell graft donor, obtained from the stem cell graft. The source of this sequence is a human donor who donated a stem cell graft to a child with acute lymphoblastic leukemia. The chain uses TRBV12-3 or TRBV12-4 and TRBJ1-5; tentatively, D is TRBD1 (6 bases). CDR3 nucleotide sequence: TGTGCCAGCAGTTTAAGGCAGGGGAGAACGGTCGGTAGGGGGGGCAATCAGCCCCAGCATTTT. Its protein is CASSLRQGRTVGRGGNQPQHF.